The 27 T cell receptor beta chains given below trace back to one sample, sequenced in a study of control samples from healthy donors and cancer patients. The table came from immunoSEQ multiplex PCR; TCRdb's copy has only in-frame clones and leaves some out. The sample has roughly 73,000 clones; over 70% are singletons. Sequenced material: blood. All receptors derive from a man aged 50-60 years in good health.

The CDR3: CASRVTGEGTEAFF. CDR3 coding DNA: TGTGCCAGCAGGGTGACCGGGGAGGGCACTGAAGCTTTCTTT. The V gene is TRBV14, the J gene TRBJ1-1; D is unresolved. The V end was cut by 6 bases, the J end by 4 bases, with 15 bases between. Looked up from germline, CDR1 is SGHDN and CDR2 is FVKESK. This CDR3 region has 14 residues.

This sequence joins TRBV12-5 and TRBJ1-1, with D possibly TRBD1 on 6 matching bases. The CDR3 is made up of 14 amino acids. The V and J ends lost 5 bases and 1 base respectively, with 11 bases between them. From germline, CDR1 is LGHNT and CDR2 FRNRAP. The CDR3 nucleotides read TGTGCTAGTGGTATCTCGGGACAGAACACTGAAGCTTTCTTT. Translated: CASGISGQNTEAFF.

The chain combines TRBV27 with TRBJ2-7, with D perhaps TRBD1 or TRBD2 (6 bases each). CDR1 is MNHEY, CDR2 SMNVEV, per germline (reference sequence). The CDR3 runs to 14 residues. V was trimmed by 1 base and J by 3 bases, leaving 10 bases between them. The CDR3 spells CASSLWGARYEQYF. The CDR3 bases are TGTGCCAGCAGTTTATGGGGGGCGCGCTACGAGCAGTACTTC.

CDR3 sequence reads: CASSRRGLGTGELFF. CDR3 DNA sequence: TGTGCCAGCAGCCGTAGAGGGCTCGGTACCGGGGAGCTGTTTTTT. This chain uses TRBV7-2 with TRBJ2-2, with TRBD2 as a possible D gene (5 bases). The CDR3 contains 15 residues. The germline gives CDR1 SGHTA, CDR2 FQGNSA. V lost 5 bases and J lost 5, with 15 bases in between.

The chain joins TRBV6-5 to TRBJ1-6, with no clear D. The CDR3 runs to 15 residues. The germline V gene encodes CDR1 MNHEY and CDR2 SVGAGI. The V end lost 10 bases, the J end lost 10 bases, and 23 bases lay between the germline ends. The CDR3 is CATRQDSQAYSPLHF. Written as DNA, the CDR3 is TGTGCCACCAGGCAGGATTCCCAAGCTTACTCACCCCTCCACTTT.

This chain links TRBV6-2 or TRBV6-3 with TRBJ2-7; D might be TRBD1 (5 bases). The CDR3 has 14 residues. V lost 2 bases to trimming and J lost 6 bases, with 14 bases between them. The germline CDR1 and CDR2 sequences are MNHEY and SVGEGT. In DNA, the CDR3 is TGTGCCAGCAGTTACACCCTGACAGAACTCGAGCAGTACTTC. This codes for CASSYTLTELEQYF.

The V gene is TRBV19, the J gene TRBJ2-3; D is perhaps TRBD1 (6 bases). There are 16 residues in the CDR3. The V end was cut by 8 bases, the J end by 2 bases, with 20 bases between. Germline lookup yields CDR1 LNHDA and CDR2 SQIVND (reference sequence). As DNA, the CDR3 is TGTGCCAGTTCGTCGTTCGGGGACACCCACACAGATACGCAGTATTTT. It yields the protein CASSSFGDTHTDTQYF.

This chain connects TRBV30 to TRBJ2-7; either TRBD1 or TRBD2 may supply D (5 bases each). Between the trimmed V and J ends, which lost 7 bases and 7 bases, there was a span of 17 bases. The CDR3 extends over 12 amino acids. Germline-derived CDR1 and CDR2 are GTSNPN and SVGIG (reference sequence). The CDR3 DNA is TGTGCCTTTGACAGTATAACGGGGGAGCAGTACTTC. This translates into CAFDSITGEQYF.

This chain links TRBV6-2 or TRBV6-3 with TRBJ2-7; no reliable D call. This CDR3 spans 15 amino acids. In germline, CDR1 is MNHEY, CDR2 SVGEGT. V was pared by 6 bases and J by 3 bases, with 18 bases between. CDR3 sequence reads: CASSEKRAGYYEQYF. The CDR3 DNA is TGTGCCAGCAGCGAGAAAAGGGCAGGTTACTACGAGCAGTACTTC.

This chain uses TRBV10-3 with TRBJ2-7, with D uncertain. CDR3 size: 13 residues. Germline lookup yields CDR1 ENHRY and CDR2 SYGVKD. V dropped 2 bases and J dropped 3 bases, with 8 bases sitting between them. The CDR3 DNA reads TGTGCCATCAGTGAGACCCCCTACTACGAGCAGTACTTC. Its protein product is CAISETPYYEQYF.

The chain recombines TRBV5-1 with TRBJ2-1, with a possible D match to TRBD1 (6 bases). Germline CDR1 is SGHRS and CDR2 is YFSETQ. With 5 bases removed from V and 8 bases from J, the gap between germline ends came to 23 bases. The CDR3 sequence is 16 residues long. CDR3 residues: CASRMTGRGEYDEQFF. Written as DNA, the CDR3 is TGCGCCAGCAGGATGACAGGAAGGGGAGAGTACGATGAGCAGTTCTTC.

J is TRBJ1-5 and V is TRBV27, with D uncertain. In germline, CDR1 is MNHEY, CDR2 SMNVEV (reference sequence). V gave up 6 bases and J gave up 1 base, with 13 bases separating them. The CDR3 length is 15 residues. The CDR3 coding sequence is TGTGCCAGCAGCCTTATCGCGTTGAGCAATCAGCCCCAGCATTTT. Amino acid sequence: CASSLIALSNQPQHF.

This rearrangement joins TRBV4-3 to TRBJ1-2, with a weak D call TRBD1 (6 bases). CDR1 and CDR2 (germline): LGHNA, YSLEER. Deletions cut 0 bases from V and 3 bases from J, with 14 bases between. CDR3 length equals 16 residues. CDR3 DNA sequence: TGCGCCAGCAGCCAAGATCGGGCTGGGGGCTACTATGGCTACACCTTC. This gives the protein CASSQDRAGGYYGYTF.

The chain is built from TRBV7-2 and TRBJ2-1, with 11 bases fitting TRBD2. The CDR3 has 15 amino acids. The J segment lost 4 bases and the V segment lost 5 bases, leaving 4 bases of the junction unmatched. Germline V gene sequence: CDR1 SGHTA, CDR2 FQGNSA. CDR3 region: CASSLSGGGYNEQFF. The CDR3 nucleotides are TGTGCCAGCAGCCTTAGCGGGGGGGGTTACAATGAGCAGTTCTTC.

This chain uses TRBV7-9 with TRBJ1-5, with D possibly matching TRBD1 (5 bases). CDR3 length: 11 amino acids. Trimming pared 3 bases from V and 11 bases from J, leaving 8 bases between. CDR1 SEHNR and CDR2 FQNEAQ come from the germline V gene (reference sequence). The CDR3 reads CASSLGQAQHF. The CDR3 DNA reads TGTGCCAGCAGCTTGGGGCAGGCCCAGCATTTT.

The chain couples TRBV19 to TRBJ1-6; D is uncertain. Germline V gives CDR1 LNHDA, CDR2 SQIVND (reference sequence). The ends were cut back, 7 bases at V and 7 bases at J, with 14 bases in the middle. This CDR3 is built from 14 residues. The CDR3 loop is CASTDGVYNSPLHF. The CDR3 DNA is TGTGCCAGTACCGACGGGGTTTACAATTCACCCCTCCACTTT.

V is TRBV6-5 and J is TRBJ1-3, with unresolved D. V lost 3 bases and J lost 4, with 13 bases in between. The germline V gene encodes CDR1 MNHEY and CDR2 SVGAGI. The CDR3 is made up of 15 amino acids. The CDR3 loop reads CASSYSRDIGNTIYF. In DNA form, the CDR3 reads TGTGCCAGCAGTTATTCTAGGGATATCGGAAACACCATATATTTT.

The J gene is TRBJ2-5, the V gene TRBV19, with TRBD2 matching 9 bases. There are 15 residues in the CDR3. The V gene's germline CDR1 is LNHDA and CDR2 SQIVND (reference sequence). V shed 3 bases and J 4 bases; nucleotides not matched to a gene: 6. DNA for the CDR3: TGTGCCAGTAGTATGAGCGGGGGGCTGGGAGAGACCCAGTACTTC. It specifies CASSMSGGLGETQYF.

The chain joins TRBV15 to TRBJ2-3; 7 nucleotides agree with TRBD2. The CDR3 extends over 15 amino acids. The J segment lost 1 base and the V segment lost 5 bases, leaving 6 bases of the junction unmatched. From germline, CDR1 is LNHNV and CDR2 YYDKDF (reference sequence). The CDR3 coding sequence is TGTGCCACCAGCCCCCCGGGGGGACGCACAGATACGCAGTATTTT. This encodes CATSPPGGRTDTQYF.

CDR3: CASSQVIASGYGYTF. Written as DNA, the CDR3 is TGCGCCAGCAGCCAAGTTATAGCCAGCGGCTATGGCTACACCTTC. The chain has TRBV4-1 and TRBJ1-2, with D unresolved. CDR1 and CDR2 (germline): MGHRA, YSYEKL. This CDR3 is 15 amino acids long. V dropped 1 base and J dropped 4 bases, with 13 bases sitting between them.

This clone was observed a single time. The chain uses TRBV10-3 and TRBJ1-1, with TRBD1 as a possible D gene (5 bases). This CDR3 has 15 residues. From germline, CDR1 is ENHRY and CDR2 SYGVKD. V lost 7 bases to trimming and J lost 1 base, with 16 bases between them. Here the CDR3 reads CAIKMTDRTNTEAFF. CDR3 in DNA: TGTGCCATCAAGATGACCGACAGAACGAACACTGAAGCTTTCTTT.

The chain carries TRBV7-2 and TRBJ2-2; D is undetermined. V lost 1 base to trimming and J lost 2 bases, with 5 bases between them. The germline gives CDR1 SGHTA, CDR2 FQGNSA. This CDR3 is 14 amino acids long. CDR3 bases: TGTGCCAGCAGCTTAGAGGGTAACACCGGGGAGCTGTTTTTT. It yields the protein CASSLEGNTGELFF.

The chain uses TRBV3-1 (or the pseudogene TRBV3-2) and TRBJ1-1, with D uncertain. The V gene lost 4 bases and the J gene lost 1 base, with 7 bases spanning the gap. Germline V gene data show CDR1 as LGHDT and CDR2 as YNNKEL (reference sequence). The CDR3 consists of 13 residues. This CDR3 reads CASSRLQNTEAFF. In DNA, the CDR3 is TGTGCCAGCAGCCGATTACAGAACACTGAAGCTTTCTTT.

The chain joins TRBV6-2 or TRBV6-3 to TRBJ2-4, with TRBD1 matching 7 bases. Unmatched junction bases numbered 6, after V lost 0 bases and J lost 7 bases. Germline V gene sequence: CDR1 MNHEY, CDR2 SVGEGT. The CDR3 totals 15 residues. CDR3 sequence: CASSYSVTGMNIQYF. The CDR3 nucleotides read TGTGCCAGCAGTTACTCCGTGACAGGGATGAACATTCAGTACTTC.

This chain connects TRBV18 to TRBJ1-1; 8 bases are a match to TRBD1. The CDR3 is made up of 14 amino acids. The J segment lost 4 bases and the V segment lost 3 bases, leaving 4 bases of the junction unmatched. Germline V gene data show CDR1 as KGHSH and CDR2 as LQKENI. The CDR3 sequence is CASSPWTGITEAFF. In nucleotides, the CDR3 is TGTGCCAGCTCACCTTGGACAGGGATCACTGAAGCTTTCTTT.

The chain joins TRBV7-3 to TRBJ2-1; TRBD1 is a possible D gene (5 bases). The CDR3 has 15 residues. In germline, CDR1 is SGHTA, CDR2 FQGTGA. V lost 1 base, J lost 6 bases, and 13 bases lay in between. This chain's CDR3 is CASSLKGQGVNEQFF. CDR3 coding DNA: TGTGCCAGCAGCTTAAAGGGCCAAGGGGTCAATGAGCAGTTCTTC.

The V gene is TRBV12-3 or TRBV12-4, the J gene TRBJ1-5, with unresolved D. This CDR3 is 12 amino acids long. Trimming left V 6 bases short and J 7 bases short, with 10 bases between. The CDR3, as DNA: TGTGCCAGCAGATCGGACGGCCAGCCCCAGCATTTT. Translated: CASRSDGQPQHF.